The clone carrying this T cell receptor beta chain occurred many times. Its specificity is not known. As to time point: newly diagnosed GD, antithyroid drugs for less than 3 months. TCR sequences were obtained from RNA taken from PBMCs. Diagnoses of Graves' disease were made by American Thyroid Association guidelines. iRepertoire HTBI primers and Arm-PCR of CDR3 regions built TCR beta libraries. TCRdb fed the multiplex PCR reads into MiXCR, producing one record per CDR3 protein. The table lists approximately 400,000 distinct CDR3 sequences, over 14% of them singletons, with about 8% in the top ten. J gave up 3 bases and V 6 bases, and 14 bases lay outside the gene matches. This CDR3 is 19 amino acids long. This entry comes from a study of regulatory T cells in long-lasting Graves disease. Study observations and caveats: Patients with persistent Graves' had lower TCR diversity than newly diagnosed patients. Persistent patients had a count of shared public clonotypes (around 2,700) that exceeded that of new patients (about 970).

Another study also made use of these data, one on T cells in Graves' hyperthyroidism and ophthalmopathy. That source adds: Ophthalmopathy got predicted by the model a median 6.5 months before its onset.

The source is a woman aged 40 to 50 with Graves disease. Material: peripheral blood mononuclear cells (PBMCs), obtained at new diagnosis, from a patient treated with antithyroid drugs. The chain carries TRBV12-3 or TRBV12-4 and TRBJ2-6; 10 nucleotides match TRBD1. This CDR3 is CASRSGGGTGANGANVLTF. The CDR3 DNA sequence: TGTGCCAGCAGGTCTGGCGGCGGGACAGGGGCAAATGGGGCCAACGTCCTGACTTTC.